This TCR beta chain comes out of a study of metastatic and nonmetastatic thyroid tumors. About the research overall: The authors compared repertoires across blood and tumor or nodule tissue from malignant and benign thyroid patients.

Every patient underwent thyroid surgery untreated. Germline V gene sequence: CDR1 DFQATT, CDR2 SNEGSKA (reference sequence). Losses at the gene ends were 6 bases for V and 7 bases for J; bases not matched to a gene: 19. The CDR3 covers 16 residues. A word on this clone: The antigen is undetermined.

TCRdb redid the clone calls on the PCR reads using MiXCR. The sample lists roughly 28,000 clones; roughly 20% were seen once. Findings and caveats of the study: When malignant thyroid tumors were compared with benign nodules, TCR beta diversity was reportedly significantly higher in the malignant tumors. This held in both blood and tumor samples.

The sample consisted of blood. The TCR comes from a female donor with papillary thyroid cancer or a benign thyroid nodule (not recorded which). Some clones in this sample may be carry-over from other donors' samples. V usage is TRBV20-1 and J usage is TRBJ2-7, with 9 bases aligning to TRBD2. This CDR3 reads CSAPQRGLAREGEQYF. The CDR3 coding sequence is TGCAGTGCACCTCAACGAGGACTAGCGCGAGAAGGGGAGCAGTACTTC.